This T cell receptor (beta chain) derives from a study of HIV-infected children after antiretroviral therapy interruption. Study as a whole: Recorded EBV and CMV exposure existed for most children.

Unique molecular identifiers were included in an RNA-based 3' RACE TCR library. TCRdb re-analysed the 3' RACE reads in MiXCR, keeping a single row per CDR3 protein. The sample yields about 89,000 distinct CDR3 sequences, roughly 6.7% seen once. Treatment reported: PENTA 11 planned treatment interruption arm or continuous ART arm. The CDR3 runs 15 residues. Germline trimming cut 3 bases from V and 5 bases from J; bases unmatched to any gene: 6. Germline V CDR1 and CDR2: LNHDA, SQIVND (reference sequence). The chain has TRBV19 and TRBJ2-5, with 10 bases fitting TRBD1. Sequencing was performed on CD45RA+ CD4+ T cells from PBMCs, pooled from several time points, taken from a donor given antiretroviral therapy, either interrupted or continuous. Subset noted: naive CD4+ CD45RA+ CD45RO- T cells. This TCR derives from a pool of human donors with HIV. Here the CDR3 DNA reads TGTGCCAGTAGTATCAGACAGGGGGCTAGGGAGACCCAGTACTTC. Translation gives CASSIRQGARETQYF.